The 21 T cell receptor beta chains given below trace back to one sample, sequenced in a study of spatial heterogeneity in lung cancer. A single record per CDR3 protein comes from TCRdb applying MiXCR to the 5' RACE reads. The profile covers over 75,000 distinct CDR3 sequences, with about a fifth appearing a single time and about 6.8% taken by the ten largest. Time point reported: sample taken at primary tumor resection. Frozen PBMC, nontumor lung or tumor provided whole RNA, which was sequenced unsorted. The input for sequencing was PBMCs, taken at surgery. The source of these receptors is a male donor with early-stage non-small cell lung cancer.

The V gene is TRBV29-1, the J gene TRBJ2-5; the D gene could be TRBD1 or TRBD2 (6 bases each). Germline CDR1 SQVTM, CDR2 ANQGSEA. V was cut by 1 base and J by 4 bases, with 10 bases left in between. This CDR3 spans 13 amino acids. CDR3 in amino acids: CSVEVRGGETQYF. The CDR3 DNA is TGCAGCGTTGAAGTCAGGGGAGGAGAGACCCAGTACTTC.

This chain connects TRBV7-8 to TRBJ2-1; TRBD2 aligns across 13 bases. V shed 5 bases and J 9 bases; nucleotides not matched to a gene: 13. Per the germline V gene, CDR1 is SGHVS and CDR2 is FQNEAQ. This CDR3 is 17 amino acids long. The CDR3 nucleotides read TGTGCCAGCAGCGTCGGACTAGCGGGGGCCTGGGGCGGTGAGCAGTTCTTC. This gives the protein CASSVGLAGAWGGEQFF.

This clonotype was detected only a few times. The J gene is TRBJ2-1, the V gene TRBV6-4; a weak D match, TRBD2 (5 bases). CDR3 length equals 14 residues. Germline V gene data show CDR1 as MRHNA and CDR2 as SNTAGT. Trimming stripped 5 bases from V and 7 bases from J, with 15 bases between. CDR3 protein: CASSILASSNEQFF. As DNA, the CDR3 is TGTGCCAGCAGTATTCTAGCTTCAAGTAATGAGCAGTTCTTC.

The chain employs TRBV7-9 and TRBJ2-3; tentatively, D is TRBD1 (5 bases). The germline gives CDR1 SEHNR, CDR2 FQNEAQ (reference sequence). Trimming removed 8 bases at V and 3 bases at J, with 9 bases between. The CDR3 runs to 12 residues. For the CDR3, the DNA is TGTGCCAGCGGATCAGGGACAGATACGCAGTATTTT. Its protein is CASGSGTDTQYF.

In its sample, this clonotype was seen a few times. V gene TRBV11-3 combines with J gene TRBJ2-7; D is unclear. This CDR3 is built from 14 residues. V was pared by 4 bases and J by 7 bases, with 17 bases between. Germline values: CDR1 SGHNT, CDR2 YENEEA. The DNA of the CDR3 is TGTGCCAGCAGCTCAAGAGGCAGTGTCGGGGAGCAGTACTTC. It yields the protein CASSSRGSVGEQYF.

The rearrangement joins TRBV3-1 to TRBJ2-7; D might be TRBD1 or TRBD2, each matching 6 bases. In germline, CDR1 is LGHDT, CDR2 YNNKEL (reference sequence). Trimming pared 1 base from V and 6 bases from J, leaving 7 bases between. CDR3 length: 12 residues. CDR3 nucleotide sequence: TGTGCCAGCAGCCAAGGGGGGGCCGAGCAGTACTTC. It yields the protein CASSQGGAEQYF.

The V and J genes are TRBV30 and TRBJ2-1, with D maybe TRBD2 (6 bases). Trimming removed 0 bases from V and 15 bases from J, with 15 bases in between. CDR1 is GTSNPN and CDR2 is SVGIG in the germline V gene (reference sequence). CDR3 length equals 12 residues. As DNA, the CDR3 is TGTGCCTGGAGTGTACTGCGGGGCCCCGGGTTCTTC. As protein: CAWSVLRGPGFF.

This clonotype was seen only a few times. The chain uses TRBV5-1 and TRBJ2-7; no definite D call. Deletions cut 0 bases from V and 2 bases from J, with 9 bases between. Germline V lookup: CDR1 SGHRS, CDR2 YFSETQ. This CDR3 comprises 14 residues. CDR3 sequence (DNA): TGCGCCAGCAGCTTGGGCCTCGGCCCCTACGAGCAGTACTTC. This codes for CASSLGLGPYEQYF.

This clonotype was counted between two and nine times. The chain couples TRBV10-3 to TRBJ1-1, with D perhaps matching TRBD1 (6 bases). In germline, CDR1 is ENHRY, CDR2 SYGVKD. The CDR3 runs to 14 residues. Trimming pared 6 bases from V and 0 bases from J, leaving 11 bases between. The CDR3, as DNA: TGTGCCATCAGACAACAGGGAATGAACACTGAAGCTTTCTTT. As protein: CAIRQQGMNTEAFF.

This clonotype has just a few counts. This chain links TRBV5-5 with TRBJ2-7; D remains ambiguous. V gave up 4 bases and J gave up 1 base, with 15 bases separating them. The CDR3 covers 15 residues. The germline CDR1 and CDR2 sequences are SGHKS and YYEKEE (reference sequence). CDR3 DNA sequence: TGTGCCAGCAGCCCCCGCCACACCGTTTCCTACGAGCAGTACTTC. Translated, it gives CASSPRHTVSYEQYF.

The table lists this clonotype with a few counts. An end of the junction differs from the germline gene, which may be a read error. The chain uses TRBV28 and TRBJ2-3; the match to TRBD2 covers 10 bases. The germline V gene encodes CDR1 MDHEN and CDR2 SYDVKM. The CDR3 loop spans 16 amino acids. DNA of the CDR3: TGTGCCAGCATGGCTAGCGGGAGTTACATTGCAGATACGCAGTACTTT. Protein product: CASMASGSYIADTQYF.

V usage is TRBV18 and J usage is TRBJ2-5; 10 positions match TRBD1. This CDR3 spans 13 amino acids. Germline CDR1 KGHSH, CDR2 LQKENI. Trimming cost V 3 bases and J 7 bases; bases outside gene matches: 2. CDR3 nucleotide sequence: TGTGCCAGCTCACCCGGACAGGGGGGGACCCAGTACTTC. Residues: CASSPGQGGTQYF.

This sequence joins TRBV7-9 and TRBJ1-4; 8 nucleotides line up with TRBD1. V dropped 1 base and J dropped 6; count of bases not matched to a gene: 1. The length of the CDR3 is 14 residues. Germline V gives CDR1 SEHNR, CDR2 FQNEAQ (reference sequence). CDR3 DNA: TGTGCCAGCAGCTTAGTACAGGGGGATGAAAAACTGTTTTTT. As protein: CASSLVQGDEKLFF.

This clonotype showed up many times. The chain combines TRBV6-2 or TRBV6-3 with TRBJ2-3; 8 bases agree with TRBD1. Per the germline V gene, CDR1 is MNHEY and CDR2 is SVGEGT. CDR3 length equals 12 residues. After removal of 7 bases from V and 14 bases from J, the junction contained 11 bases not matched to a gene. The CDR3 DNA reads TGTGCCAGCACCGGGACAGGCTTAACGGGGTATTTT. This gives the protein CASTGTGLTGYF.

This sequence joins TRBV28 and TRBJ2-3; D is unresolved. Between the trimmed V and J ends, which lost 4 bases and 0 bases, there was a span of 14 bases. This CDR3 has 16 residues. Germline CDR1 and CDR2: MDHEN and SYDVKM. The CDR3 sequence is CASSSPNSPSTDTQYF. The CDR3 region has the DNA TGTGCCAGCAGTTCGCCGAACAGTCCAAGCACAGATACGCAGTATTTT. Full variable domain (remainder filled in from reference TRBV28 and TRBJ2-3): DVKVTQSSRYLVKRTGEKVFLECVQDMDHENMFWYRQDPGLGLRLIYFSYDVKMKEKGDIPEGYSVSREKKERFSLILESASTNQTSMYLCASSSPNSPSTDTQYFGPGTRLTVL.

Written as DNA, the CDR3 is TGTGCCAGCAGTTGGCCGGGACAGGGCACAGATACGCAGTATTTT. Protein product: CASSWPGQGTDTQYF. The gene calls are TRBV28 and TRBJ2-3; 8 nucleotides match TRBD1. Germline CDR1 MDHEN, CDR2 SYDVKM. CDR3 length: 15 residues. The V and J ends lost 4 bases and 1 base, in that order; junction bases with no gene match: 4. Supplemented by reference TRBV28 and TRBJ2-3, the full variable domain reads DVKVTQSSRYLVKRTGEKVFLECVQDMDHENMFWYRQDPGLGLRLIYFSYDVKMKEKGDIPEGYSVSREKKERFSLILESASTNQTSMYLCASSWPGQGTDTQYFGPGTRLTVL.

In its sample, this clonotype was seen many times. The chain couples TRBV28 to TRBJ1-6; D possibly corresponds to TRBD1 (5 bases). The germline V gene has CDR1 MDHEN and CDR2 SYDVKM. The CDR3 contains 14 residues. V shed 1 base and J shed 8 bases, with 9 bases lying between them. CDR3 DNA sequence: TGTGCCAGCAGTTTATCGGGGCTTGATTCACCCCTCCACTTT. Protein product: CASSLSGLDSPLHF.

In its sample, this clonotype was seen many times. The V call is TRBV4-2, the J call TRBJ2-7; 10 nucleotides line up with TRBD2. The CDR3 totals 16 residues. With 0 bases clipped from V and 5 bases from J, the junction kept 7 bases outside the gene matches. The germline gives CDR1 LGHNA, CDR2 YNFKEQ. As DNA, the CDR3 is TGTGCCAGCAGCCAAGAACAGCGGGGGGGCTTCCACGAGCAGTACTTC. Amino acids: CASSQEQRGGFHEQYF.

The chain has TRBV9 and TRBJ1-2; maybe TRBD1 (6 bases). The germline V and J ends were trimmed by 3 bases and 0 bases, with 12 bases remaining between them. The CDR3 extends over 15 amino acids. Germline assignment: CDR1 SGDLS and CDR2 YYNGEE. DNA for the CDR3: TGTGCCAGCAGCGGAGACAGGAAAGCTAACTATGGCTACACCTTC. It yields the protein CASSGDRKANYGYTF.

The chain is built from TRBV20-1 and TRBJ2-7, with 13 nucleotides matching TRBD2. This CDR3 region has 17 residues. V lost 5 bases to trimming and J lost 0 bases; unmatched junction nucleotides: 10. From germline, CDR1 is DFQATT and CDR2 SNEGSKA (reference sequence). This CDR3 is CSAGAGTSGMRSYEQYF. In DNA, the CDR3 is TGCAGTGCTGGGGCCGGGACTAGCGGGATGCGCTCCTACGAGCAGTACTTC.

For this clonotype: A read error is possible here, since a much larger clone lies one base away. This chain links TRBV7-9 with TRBJ2-3; D is undetermined. This CDR3 has 14 amino acids. V gave up 2 bases and J gave up 0 bases, with 6 bases separating them. Germline assignment: CDR1 SEHNR and CDR2 FQNEAQ (reference sequence). Written as DNA, the CDR3 is TGTGCCAGCAGCTTATGGTGGAGCACAGATACGCAGTATTTT. Amino acids: CASSLWWSTDTQYF.